The present T cell receptor beta chain was sequenced within a study of identical twins. Points on this clonotype: Antigen unknown.

V was trimmed by 2 bases and J by 4 bases, leaving 6 bases between them. Germline V gives CDR1 SGHTA, CDR2 FQGNSA. The CDR3 has 14 residues. Study outcomes and limitations: For out-of-frame alpha sequences shared by twins, low generation probability was in excess. Beta clonotypes that were abundant in cord blood contained fewer insertions, a pattern absent from memory repertoires. Invariant populations such as MAIT and iNKT cells could partly muddle zero-insertion analyses.

In TCRdb, the 5' RACE reads were re-called with MiXCR into one record per CDR3 protein. The sample lists 500,000 or so distinct CDR3 sequences; about 20% were seen once. The same sample was also used in a study of T cells expressing NK-cell markers. Per that paper: Within the sequenced cohort of eight donors, seven exhibited HCMV seropositivity and one was seronegative.

This receptor was obtained from a woman under 30 in good health. Sequenced sample: CD4+ T cells sorted from blood. The chain combines TRBV7-2 with TRBJ1-6; possibly TRBD1 for D (5 bases). The CDR3 loop reads CASSLPGYNSPLHF. Here the CDR3 DNA reads TGTGCCAGCAGCTTACCAGGGTATAATTCACCCCTCCACTTT.